This T cell receptor beta chain emerged from a study of T cells in localized non-small cell lung cancer. Study results and limitations: A denser population of T cells in blood accompanied longer overall survival. Clonality peaked in uninvolved adjacent lung rather than tumor. Adjacent lung tissue had a median roughly 62 of the top 100 clones found in the tumor.

Sequenced by immunoSEQ multiplex PCR; TCRdb stores in-frame clones only, minus some. The sample holds 90,000 to 95,000 clones, around 90% seen once. Concerning this clone: Antigen specificity is unknown.

J lost 4 bases, V lost 6 bases, and 2 bases had no gene match. Germline assignment: CDR1 KGHSH and CDR2 LQKENI. The CDR3 is 13 amino acids. This material consisted of PBMCs, taken before any cancer treatment. The chain employs TRBV18 and TRBJ1-5, with 8 positions matching TRBD1. The receptor comes from a woman aged 35-75 years with stage II squamous cell lung carcinoma. CDR3 amino acids: CASSGQGNQPQHF. The CDR3 nucleotides are TGTGCCAGCTCCGGACAGGGTAATCAGCCCCAGCATTTT.